Each of the 16 T cell receptor beta chains below was sequenced from the same sample in a study of cytomegalovirus exposure and HLA in healthy donors. The PCR had 60 Vbeta and 13 Jbeta primers. Assay used: immunoSEQ multiplex PCR; TCRdb lists only in-frame clones, some missing. This sample carries more than 110,000 clones, about 76% of them seen once, and the ten largest clones take nearly 4%. Material for sequencing was PBMCs. Receptors originate from a male donor in good health and CMV-seronegative.

The V and J genes are TRBV19 and TRBJ1-6; D is unresolved. CDR1 is LNHDA, CDR2 SQIVND, per germline (reference sequence). V was trimmed by 3 bases and J by 9 bases, leaving 12 bases between them. The CDR3 runs 14 residues. CDR3 nucleotide sequence: TGTGCCAGTAGTATGGCCTCGGGGAGTTCACCCCTCCACTTT. This gives the protein CASSMASGSSPLHF.

This rearrangement joins TRBV6-1 to TRBJ1-4; TRBD1 is a possible D gene (6 bases). Germline CDR1 is MNHNS and CDR2 is SASEGT. There are 14 residues in the CDR3. V was cut by 6 bases and J by 0 bases, with 8 bases left in between. CDR3 residues: CASRSGATNEKLFF. The DNA for the CDR3 is TGTGCCAGCAGGTCAGGGGCAACTAATGAAAAACTGTTTTTT.

This chain connects TRBV2 to TRBJ2-7, with D uncertain. Per the germline V gene, CDR1 is SNHLY and CDR2 is FYNNEI. This CDR3 comprises 16 residues. V was cut by 6 bases and J by 1 base, with 19 bases left in between. The CDR3 DNA sequence: TGTGCCAGCAGCCCGCCCGACATGTCCGTATCCTACGAGCAGTACTTC. Amino acids: CASSPPDMSVSYEQYF. Looking up the rest from reference TRBV2 and TRBJ2-7 gives the full variable domain: EPEVTQTPSHQVTQMGQEVILRCVPISNHLYFYWYRQILGQKVEFLVSFYNNEISEKSEIFDDQFSVERPDGSNFTLKIRSTKLEDSAMYFCASSPPDMSVSYEQYFGPGTRLTVT.

V usage is TRBV18 and J usage is TRBJ1-1, with 7 bases identical to TRBD1. The J segment lost 8 bases and the V segment lost 3 bases, leaving 9 bases of the junction unmatched. The CDR3 is made up of 14 amino acids. Germline V gives CDR1 KGHSH, CDR2 LQKENI. The CDR3 DNA reads TGTGCCAGCTCACCCCCCGGGACAGCTCTGGAAGCTTTCTTT. It yields the protein CASSPPGTALEAFF.

The chain carries TRBV9 and TRBJ2-5; 7 positions agree with TRBD2. CDR3 size: 12 residues. With 3 bases clipped from V and 5 bases from J, the junction kept 1 base outside the gene matches. Germline assignment: CDR1 SGDLS and CDR2 YYNGEE. The CDR3 sequence is CASSEGGETQYF. The CDR3, as DNA: TGTGCCAGCAGCGAGGGAGGGGAGACCCAGTACTTC.

CDR3 sequence (DNA): TGCGCCAGCAGCCAAGTGTGGGACAGGGTCCAAGAGACCCAGTACTTC. Translating it yields CASSQVWDRVQETQYF. The V call is TRBV4-3, the J call TRBJ2-5; 9 bases agree with TRBD1. This CDR3 comprises 16 residues. J was trimmed by 1 base and V by 1 base; bases with no gene match: 4. Germline lookup yields CDR1 LGHNA and CDR2 YSLEER.

The J gene is TRBJ1-1, the V gene TRBV19; 10 positions match TRBD1. The germline CDR1 and CDR2 sequences are LNHDA and SQIVND (reference sequence). V dropped 3 bases and J dropped 0; count of bases not matched to a gene: 7. The CDR3 covers 17 residues. This CDR3 reads CASSIGTGVGMNTEAFF. The CDR3 DNA follows: TGTGCCAGTAGTATTGGGACAGGGGTCGGCATGAACACTGAAGCTTTCTTT.

The CDR3 sequence: CASLTGYEQYF. The CDR3 bases are TGTGCCAGCCTTACTGGCTACGAGCAGTACTTC. The chain links TRBV5-5 to TRBJ2-7; unclear D gene. CDR1 is SGHKS and CDR2 is YYEKEE in the germline V gene (reference sequence). V gave up 7 bases and J gave up 3 bases, with 8 bases separating them. CDR3 length: 11 amino acids. Combining the CDR3 with reference TRBV5-5 and TRBJ2-7 gives the whole variable domain DAGVTQSPTHLIKTRGQQVTLRCSPISGHKSVSWYQQVLGQGPQFIFQYYEKEERGRGNFPDRFSARQFPNYSSELNVNALLLGDSALYLCASLTGYEQYFGPGTRLTVT.

The chain is built from TRBV6-5 and TRBJ1-4; 7 bases match TRBD1. V gave up 6 bases and J gave up 0 bases; unmatched junction bases: 4. CDR1 is MNHEY and CDR2 is SVGAGI in the germline V gene. This CDR3 region has 15 residues. This CDR3 reads CASRPTGATNEKLFF. CDR3 sequence (DNA): TGTGCCAGCAGACCTACAGGGGCAACTAATGAAAAACTGTTTTTT.

The chain carries TRBV5-1 and TRBJ2-3, with D unresolved. This CDR3 is built from 14 residues. Germline CDR1 is SGHRS and CDR2 is YFSETQ. V was cut by 6 bases and J by 0 bases, with 11 bases left in between. As DNA, the CDR3 is TGCGCCAGCAAAGCAGGATTGAGCACAGATACGCAGTATTTT. Its translation is CASKAGLSTDTQYF.

This rearrangement joins TRBV29-1 to TRBJ2-7; no clear D gene. V dropped 4 bases and J dropped 6 bases, with 7 bases sitting between them. The germline gives CDR1 SQVTM, CDR2 ANQGSEA. This CDR3 is 10 amino acids long. CDR3 sequence: CSVGSAEQYF. CDR3 DNA sequence: TGCAGCGTTGGCAGTGCCGAGCAGTACTTC.

As DNA, the CDR3 is TGTGCCAGCAGCTCCTCTAGCGACCCCTCCTACGAGCAGTACTTC. Translating gives CASSSSSDPSYEQYF. The chain couples TRBV7-9 to TRBJ2-7; weak D call: TRBD2 (6 bases). From germline, CDR1 is SEHNR and CDR2 FQNEAQ (reference sequence). The CDR3 sequence is 15 residues long. The germline V and J ends were trimmed by 4 bases and 0 bases, with 13 bases remaining between them.

V is TRBV20-1 and J is TRBJ2-7, with TRBD2 identical over 7 bases. The V and J ends lost 5 bases and 12 bases, in that order; junction bases with no gene match: 1. The CDR3 is 8 amino acids. Germline values: CDR1 DFQATT, CDR2 SNEGSKA (reference sequence). As DNA, the CDR3 is TGCAGTGCTGGGGGGGGGTACTTC. Translating gives CSAGGGYF.

The rearrangement uses TRBV6-5 and TRBJ1-2, with 7 bases matching TRBD1. Germline V lookup: CDR1 MNHEY, CDR2 SVGAGI. The CDR3 length is 13 residues. Trimming removed 6 bases from V and 6 bases from J; junction bases left unmatched: 7. The CDR3 nucleotides read TGTGCCAGCAGAGGGGGGACAGAGAATGGCTACACCTTC. It yields the protein CASRGGTENGYTF.

On this clone: Other nucleotide sequences in the sample specify the same CDR3. The chain links TRBV11-3 to TRBJ2-3; 9 positions match TRBD2. This CDR3 has 16 residues. Germline lookup yields CDR1 SGHNT and CDR2 YENEEA. J lost 2 bases, V lost 1 base, and 4 bases had no gene match. Here the CDR3 reads CASSLGLAGNTDTQYF. DNA for the CDR3: TGTGCCAGCAGCTTAGGGCTAGCGGGAAACACAGATACGCAGTATTTT.

In its sample, this clone was seen once. The chain is built from TRBV6-4 and TRBJ2-2; tentatively, D is TRBD1 (5 bases). Per the germline V gene, CDR1 is MRHNA and CDR2 is SNTAGT. This CDR3 has 14 amino acids. The ends were cut back, 5 bases at V and 7 bases at J, with 14 bases in the middle. The CDR3 region is CASSQGQSYGELFF. The CDR3 region has the DNA TGTGCCAGCAGTCAAGGACAAAGCTACGGGGAGCTGTTTTTT.